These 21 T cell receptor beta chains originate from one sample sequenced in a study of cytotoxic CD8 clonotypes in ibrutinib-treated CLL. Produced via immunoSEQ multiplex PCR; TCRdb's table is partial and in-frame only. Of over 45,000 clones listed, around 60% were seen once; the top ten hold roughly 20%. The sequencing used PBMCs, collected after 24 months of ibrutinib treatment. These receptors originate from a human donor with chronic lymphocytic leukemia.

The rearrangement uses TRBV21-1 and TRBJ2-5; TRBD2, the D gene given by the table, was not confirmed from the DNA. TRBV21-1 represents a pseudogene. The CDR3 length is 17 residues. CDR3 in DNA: TGTGCCAGCAGCAACACTAGCGGGTGGCACAGCCTTGAGACCCAGTACTTC. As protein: CASSNTSGWHSLETQYF.

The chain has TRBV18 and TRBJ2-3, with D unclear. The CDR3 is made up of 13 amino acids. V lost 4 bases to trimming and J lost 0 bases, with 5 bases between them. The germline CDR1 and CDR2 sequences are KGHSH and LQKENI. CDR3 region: CASSLTSTDTQYF. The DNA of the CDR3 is TGTGCCAGCTCACTGACTAGCACAGATACGCAGTATTTT.

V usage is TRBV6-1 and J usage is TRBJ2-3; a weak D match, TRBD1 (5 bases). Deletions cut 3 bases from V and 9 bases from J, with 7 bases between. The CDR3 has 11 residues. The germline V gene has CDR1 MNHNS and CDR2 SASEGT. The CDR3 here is CASSERQTQYF. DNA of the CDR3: TGTGCCAGCAGTGAGAGACAGACGCAGTATTTT.

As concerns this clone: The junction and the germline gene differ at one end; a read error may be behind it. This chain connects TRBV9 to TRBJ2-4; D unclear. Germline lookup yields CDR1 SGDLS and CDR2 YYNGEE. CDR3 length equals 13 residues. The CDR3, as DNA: TGTGCCAGCGCTGGGGTTCGCAAAGACATTCAGTACTTC. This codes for CASAGVRKDIQYF.

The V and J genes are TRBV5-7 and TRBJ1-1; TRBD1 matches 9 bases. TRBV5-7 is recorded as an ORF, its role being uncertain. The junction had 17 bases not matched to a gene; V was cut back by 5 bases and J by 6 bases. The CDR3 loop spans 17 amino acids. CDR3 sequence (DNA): TGTGCCAGCAGTTACCCCGGGACAGGGACCCCCTGGGCTGAAGCTTTCTTT. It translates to CASSYPGTGTPWAEAFF.

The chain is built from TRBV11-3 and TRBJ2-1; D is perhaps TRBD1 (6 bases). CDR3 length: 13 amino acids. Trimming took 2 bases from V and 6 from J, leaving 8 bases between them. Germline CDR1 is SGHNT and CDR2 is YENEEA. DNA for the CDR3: TGTGCCAGCAGCTTAAACAGGGCCAATGAGCAGTTCTTC. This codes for CASSLNRANEQFF.

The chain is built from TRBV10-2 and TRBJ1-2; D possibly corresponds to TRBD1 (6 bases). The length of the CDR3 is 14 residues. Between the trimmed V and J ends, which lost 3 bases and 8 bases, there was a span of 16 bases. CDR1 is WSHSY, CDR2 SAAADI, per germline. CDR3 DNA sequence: TGCGCCAGCAGTGAACCCCCGCAGGGGAGGGGCTACACCTTC. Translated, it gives CASSEPPQGRGYTF.

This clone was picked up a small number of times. The CDR3 loop reads CASSLGTGVYEQYV. The CDR3 DNA reads TGCGCCAGCAGTCTTGGGACAGGGGTTTACGAGCAGTACGTC. The chain combines TRBV10-2 with TRBJ2-7; 10 positions agree with TRBD1. The ends lost 5 bases at V and 4 bases at J; junction bases unmatched: 5. The CDR3 spans 14 residues. In germline, CDR1 is WSHSY, CDR2 SAAADI.

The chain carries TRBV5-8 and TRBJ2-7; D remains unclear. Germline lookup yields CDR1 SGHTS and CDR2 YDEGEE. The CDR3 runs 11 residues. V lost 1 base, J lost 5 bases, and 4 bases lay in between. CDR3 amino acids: CASSLSHEQYF. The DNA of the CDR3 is TGTGCCAGCAGCTTGTCCCACGAGCAGTACTTC.

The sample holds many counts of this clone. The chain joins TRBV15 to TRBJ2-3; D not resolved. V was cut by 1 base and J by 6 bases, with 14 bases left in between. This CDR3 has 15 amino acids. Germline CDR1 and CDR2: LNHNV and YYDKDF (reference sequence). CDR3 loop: CATSRGSLLGDTQYF. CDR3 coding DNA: TGTGCCACCAGCAGAGGATCGCTCCTAGGGGATACGCAGTATTTT.

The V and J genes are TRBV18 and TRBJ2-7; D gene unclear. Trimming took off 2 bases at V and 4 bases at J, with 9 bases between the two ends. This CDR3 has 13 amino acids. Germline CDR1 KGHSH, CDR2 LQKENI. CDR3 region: CASSPNLVYEQYF. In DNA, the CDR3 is TGTGCCAGCTCACCAAATTTAGTATACGAGCAGTACTTC.

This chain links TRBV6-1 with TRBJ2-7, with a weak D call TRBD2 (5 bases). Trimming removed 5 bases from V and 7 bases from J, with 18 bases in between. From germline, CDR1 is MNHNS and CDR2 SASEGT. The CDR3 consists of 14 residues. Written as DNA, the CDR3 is TGTGCCAGCAGTAGCGTGACCGGAGGCGGGGAGCAGTACGTC. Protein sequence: CASSSVTGGGEQYV.

The CDR3 is CASSSGMNTEAFF. The CDR3 nucleotides read TGTGCCAGCAGTTCCGGCATGAACACTGAAGCTTTCTTT. The rearrangement links TRBV14 to TRBJ1-1; D unclear. This CDR3 has 13 amino acids. Germline V gives CDR1 SGHDN, CDR2 FVKESK. Trimming stripped 6 bases from V and 0 bases from J, with 8 bases between. The complete variable domain, with remaining parts taken from reference TRBV14 and TRBJ1-1, reads EAGVTQFPSHSVIEKGQTVTLRCDPISGHDNLYWYRRVMGKEIKFLLHFVKESKQDESGMPNNRFLAERTGGTYSTLKVQPAELEDSGVYFCASSSGMNTEAFFGQGTRLTVV.

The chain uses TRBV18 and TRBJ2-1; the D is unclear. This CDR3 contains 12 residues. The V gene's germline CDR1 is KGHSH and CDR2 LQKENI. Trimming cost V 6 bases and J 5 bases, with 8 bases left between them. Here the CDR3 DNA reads TGTGCCAGCTCGAGAGAAGACAATGAGCAGTTCTTC. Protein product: CASSREDNEQFF.

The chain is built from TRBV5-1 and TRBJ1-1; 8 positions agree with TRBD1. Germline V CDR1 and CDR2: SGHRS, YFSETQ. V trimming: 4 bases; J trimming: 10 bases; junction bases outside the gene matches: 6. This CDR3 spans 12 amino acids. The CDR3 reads CASSGQGAGAFF. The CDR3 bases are TGCGCCAGCAGCGGGCAGGGGGCGGGAGCTTTCTTT.

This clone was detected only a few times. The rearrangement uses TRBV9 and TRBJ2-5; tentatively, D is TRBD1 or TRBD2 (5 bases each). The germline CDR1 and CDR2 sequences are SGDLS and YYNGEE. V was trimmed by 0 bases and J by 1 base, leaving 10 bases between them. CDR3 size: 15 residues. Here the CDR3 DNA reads TGTGCCAGCAGCGTAGCTGGGGGAACCCAAGAGACCCAGTACTTC. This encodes CASSVAGGTQETQYF.

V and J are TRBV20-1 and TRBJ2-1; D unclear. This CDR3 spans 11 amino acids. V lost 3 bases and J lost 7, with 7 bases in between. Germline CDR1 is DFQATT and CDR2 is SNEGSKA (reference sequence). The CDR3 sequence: CSASDGNEQFF. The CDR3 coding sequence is TGCAGTGCTAGCGATGGTAATGAGCAGTTCTTC.

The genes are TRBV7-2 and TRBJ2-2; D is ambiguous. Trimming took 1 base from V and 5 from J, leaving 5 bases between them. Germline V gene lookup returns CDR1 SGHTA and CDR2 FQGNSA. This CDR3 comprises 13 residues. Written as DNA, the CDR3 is TGTGCCAGCAGCTTAGTCTTAACCGGGGAGCTGTTTTTT. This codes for CASSLVLTGELFF.

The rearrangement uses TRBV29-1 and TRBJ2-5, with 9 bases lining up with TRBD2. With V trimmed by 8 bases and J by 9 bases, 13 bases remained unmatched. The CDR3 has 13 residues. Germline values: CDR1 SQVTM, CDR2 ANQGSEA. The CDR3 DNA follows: TGCAGCTCTGTAGCGGGAGAGAGGACAGCCCAGTACTTC. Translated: CSSVAGERTAQYF.

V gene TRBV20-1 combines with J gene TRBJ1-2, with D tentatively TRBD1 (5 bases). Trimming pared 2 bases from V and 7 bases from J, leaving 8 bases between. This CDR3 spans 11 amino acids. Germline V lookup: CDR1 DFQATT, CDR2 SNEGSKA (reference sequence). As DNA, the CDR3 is TGCAGTGCTAGAATGGGACTTGGCTACACCTTC. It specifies CSARMGLGYTF.

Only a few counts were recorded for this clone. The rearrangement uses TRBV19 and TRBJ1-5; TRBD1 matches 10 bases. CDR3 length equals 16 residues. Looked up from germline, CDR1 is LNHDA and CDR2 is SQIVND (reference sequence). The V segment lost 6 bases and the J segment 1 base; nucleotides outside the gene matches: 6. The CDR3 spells CASRVRTGGSNQPQHF. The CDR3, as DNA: TGTGCCAGTAGAGTAAGGACAGGGGGGAGCAATCAGCCCCAGCATTTT.